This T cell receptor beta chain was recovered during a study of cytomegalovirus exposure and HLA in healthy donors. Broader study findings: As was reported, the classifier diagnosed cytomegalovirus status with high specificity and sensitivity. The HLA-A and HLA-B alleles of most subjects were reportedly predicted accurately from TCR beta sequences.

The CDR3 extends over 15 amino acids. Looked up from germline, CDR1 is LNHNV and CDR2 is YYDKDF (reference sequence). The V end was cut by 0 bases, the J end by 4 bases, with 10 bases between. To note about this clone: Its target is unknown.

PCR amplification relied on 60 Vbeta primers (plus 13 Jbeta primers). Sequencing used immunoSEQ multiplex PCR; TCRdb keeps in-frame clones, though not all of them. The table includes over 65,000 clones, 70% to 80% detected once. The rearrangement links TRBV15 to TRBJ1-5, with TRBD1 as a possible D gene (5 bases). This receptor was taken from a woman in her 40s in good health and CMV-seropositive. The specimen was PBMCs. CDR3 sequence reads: CATSRDKGMNQPQHF. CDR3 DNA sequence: TGTGCCACCAGCAGAGATAAGGGGATGAATCAGCCCCAGCATTTT.